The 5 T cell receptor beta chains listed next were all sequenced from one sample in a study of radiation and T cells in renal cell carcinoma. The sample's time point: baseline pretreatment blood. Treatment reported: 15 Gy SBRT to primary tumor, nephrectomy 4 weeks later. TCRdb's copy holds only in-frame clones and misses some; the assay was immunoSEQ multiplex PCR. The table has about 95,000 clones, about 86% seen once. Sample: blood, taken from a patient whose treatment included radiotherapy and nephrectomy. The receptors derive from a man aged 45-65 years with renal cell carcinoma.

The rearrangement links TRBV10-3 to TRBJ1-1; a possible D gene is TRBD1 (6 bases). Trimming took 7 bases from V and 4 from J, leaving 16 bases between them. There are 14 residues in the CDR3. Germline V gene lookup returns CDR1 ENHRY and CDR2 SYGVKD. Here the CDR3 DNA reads TGTGCCATCAATGGACAGCCGGGGGGCACTGAAGCTTTCTTT. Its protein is CAINGQPGGTEAFF.

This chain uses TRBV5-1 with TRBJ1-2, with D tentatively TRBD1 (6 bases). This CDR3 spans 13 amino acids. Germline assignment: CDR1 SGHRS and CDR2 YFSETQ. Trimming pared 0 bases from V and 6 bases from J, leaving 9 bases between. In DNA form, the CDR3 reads TGCGCCAGCAGCTTGGCAGGGGTGGATGGCTACACCTTC. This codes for CASSLAGVDGYTF.

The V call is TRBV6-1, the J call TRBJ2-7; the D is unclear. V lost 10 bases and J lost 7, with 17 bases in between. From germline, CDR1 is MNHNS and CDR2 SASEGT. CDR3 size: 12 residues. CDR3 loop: CATSPGPWEQYF. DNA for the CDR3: TGTGCCACCTCCCCCGGACCCTGGGAGCAGTACTTC.

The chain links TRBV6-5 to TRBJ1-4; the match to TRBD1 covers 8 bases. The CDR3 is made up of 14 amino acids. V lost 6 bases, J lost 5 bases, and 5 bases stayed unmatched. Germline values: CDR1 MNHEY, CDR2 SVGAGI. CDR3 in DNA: TGTGCCAGCAGCCTAGACAGGGGCAATGAAAAACTGTTTTTT. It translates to CASSLDRGNEKLFF.

CDR3 coding DNA: TGTGCCAGCAGCCGTAGACTAGCGGGGGCCTACAATGAGCAGTTCTTC. Translation: CASSRRLAGAYNEQFF. V usage is TRBV11-2 and J usage is TRBJ2-1; 12 bases align to TRBD2. CDR3 length: 16 residues. In germline, CDR1 is SGHAT, CDR2 FQNNGV. Trimming at V came to 5 bases and at J to 2 bases, leaving 4 bases not matched to a gene. The full variable domain, its missing parts supplied by reference TRBV11-2 and TRBJ2-1, is EAGVAQSPRYKIIEKRQSVAFWCNPISGHATLYWYQQILGQGPKLLIQFQNNGVVDDSQLPKDRFSAERLKGVDSTLKIQPAKLEDSAVYLCASSRRLAGAYNEQFFGPGTRLTVL.